This TCR beta chain was retrieved from a study of blood T cells in healthy people across ages. Study outcomes and limitations: The unknown donor CMV status may have confounded expanded clonotype changes. As age increased, TCR beta diversity per million T cells fell in a roughly linear fashion. Across samples, TCR beta diversity tracked strongly with naive T cell percentage.

Every donor contributed roughly 10 milliliters of peripheral blood by blood draw. Alongside a J-beta primer mix, a sample-barcoded 5' primer served in a second PCR lasting about 7 to 11 cycles. TCRdb reprocessed the 5' RACE reads via MiXCR and lists one record per CDR3 protein. This sample has about 1,600,000 distinct CDR3 sequences; 40% to 50% occur once, and the top ten carry 7.9%. The CDR3 extends over 16 amino acids. Germline V lookup: CDR1 DFQATT, CDR2 SNEGSKA (reference sequence). The V gene end was trimmed by 5 bases and the J gene end by 2 bases; junction bases not matched to a gene: 10. This clonotype occurred many times. Its matching antigen is unknown.

The chain recombines TRBV20-1 with TRBJ2-3; TRBD2 matches 10 bases. The specimen sequenced was blood. This receptor was taken from a woman aged 18 to 35 in good health. Written as DNA, the CDR3 is TGCAGTGCTCGACTCCAGCGGGGGGGCCTCACAGATACGCAGTATTTT. It codes for CSARLQRGGLTDTQYF.